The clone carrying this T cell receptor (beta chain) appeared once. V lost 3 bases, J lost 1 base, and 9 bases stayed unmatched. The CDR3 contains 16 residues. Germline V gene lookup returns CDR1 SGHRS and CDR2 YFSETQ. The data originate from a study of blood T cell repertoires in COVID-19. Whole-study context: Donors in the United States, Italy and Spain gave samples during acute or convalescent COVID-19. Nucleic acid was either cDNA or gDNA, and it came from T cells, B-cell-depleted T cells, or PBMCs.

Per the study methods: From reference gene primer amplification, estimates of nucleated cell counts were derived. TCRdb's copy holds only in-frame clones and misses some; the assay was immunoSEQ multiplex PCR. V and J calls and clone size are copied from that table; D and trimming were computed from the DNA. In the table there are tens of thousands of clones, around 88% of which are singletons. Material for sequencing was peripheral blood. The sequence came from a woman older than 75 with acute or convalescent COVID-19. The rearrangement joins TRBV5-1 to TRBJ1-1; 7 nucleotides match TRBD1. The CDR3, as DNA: TGCGCCAGCAGCTCACAGGGGAGGAGTGGGAACACTGAAGCTTTCTTT. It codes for CASSSQGRSGNTEAFF.